The subject of this entry is one TCR beta chain. The J segment lost 5 bases and the V segment lost 5 bases, leaving 17 bases of the junction unmatched. This CDR3 comprises 17 residues. Germline V CDR1 and CDR2: SGHVS, FNYEAQ. This sample is drawn from a study of blood T cell repertoires in COVID-19. Assay: immunoSEQ multiplex PCR; the TCRdb copy retains only in-frame clones and omits some. The sample consists of 150,000 to 200,000 clones, around 82% of them appearing once. The sequenced material came from peripheral blood. The genes are TRBV7-6 and TRBJ1-1; TRBD1 matches 7 bases. The source of this sequence is a man aged 60 to 75 with active or convalescent COVID-19. CDR3 nucleotide sequence: TGTGCCAGCAGCCCGGGACAGCTGAACCTTATTTCGACTGAAGCTTTCTTT. As protein: CASSPGQLNLISTEAFF.